A single sample is the source of the 22 T cell receptor beta chains below, sequenced in a study of cytomegalovirus exposure and HLA in healthy donors. In the PCR, 60 Vbeta and 13 Jbeta primers were used. TCRdb keeps only in-frame clones here, not all; method: immunoSEQ multiplex PCR. The sample includes about 120,000 clones, around 72% of them seen just once. Material: PBMCs. All receptors come from a young man in good health and CMV-seronegative.

This chain links TRBV4-3 with TRBJ1-1; no reliable D call. V lost 0 bases, J lost 4 bases, and 15 bases lay in between. Germline V gives CDR1 LGHNA, CDR2 YSLEER. The CDR3 runs 16 residues. The CDR3 DNA reads TGCGCCAGCAGCCAAGATAGAGAAGGGAGGGCCACTGAAGCTTTCTTT. This encodes CASSQDREGRATEAFF.

V usage is TRBV7-3 and J usage is TRBJ1-6; D is undetermined. Trimming shortened V by 1 base and J by 7 bases, and 8 bases separated the two germline ends. CDR3 length: 14 amino acids. Germline lookup yields CDR1 SGHTA and CDR2 FQGTGA. CDR3 in amino acids: CASSLKVTNSPLHF. In DNA form, the CDR3 reads TGTGCCAGCAGCTTAAAGGTGACAAATTCACCCCTCCACTTT.

The genes are TRBV28 and TRBJ1-5; the D is unclear. Trimming took off 5 bases at V and 2 bases at J, with 22 bases between the two ends. There are 18 residues in the CDR3. CDR1 is MDHEN, CDR2 SYDVKM, per germline. CDR3 loop: CASSPRSRSDNRNQPQHF. Written as DNA, the CDR3 is TGTGCCAGCAGTCCTCGGTCGAGGTCCGATAACCGCAATCAGCCCCAGCATTTT.

V gene TRBV29-1 combines with J gene TRBJ2-3, with a tentative D call TRBD1 (6 bases). Looked up from germline, CDR1 is SQVTM and CDR2 is ANQGSEA. The V gene lost 6 bases and the J gene lost 1 base, with 26 bases spanning the gap. CDR3 size: 18 residues. DNA of the CDR3: TGCAGCGTCGAGTTTAAAGAGGGGGAAGGCCTTGGCACAGATACGCAGTATTTT. It translates to CSVEFKEGEGLGTDTQYF.

The V and J genes are TRBV11-2 and TRBJ1-5; D remains unclear. The length of the CDR3 is 15 residues. The ends were cut back, 0 bases at V and 3 bases at J, with 9 bases in the middle. Germline V lookup: CDR1 SGHAT, CDR2 FQNNGV. The DNA of the CDR3 is TGTGCCAGCAGCTTAGATGTTAGCTCCAATCAGCCCCAGCATTTT. Encoded protein: CASSLDVSSNQPQHF.

This clone appeared a few times. The J gene is TRBJ1-1, the V gene TRBV6-5; TRBD1 might be the D (5 bases). The CDR3 totals 14 residues. Trimming cost V 2 bases and J 1 base, with 8 bases left between them. Germline V gene sequence: CDR1 MNHEY, CDR2 SVGAGI. CDR3: CASSYRTRNTEAFF. In nucleotides, the CDR3 is TGTGCCAGCAGTTACAGGACACGGAACACTGAAGCTTTCTTT.

In DNA, the CDR3 is TGTGCCAGCAGCGCACGACACGGATACGAGCAGTACTTC. Translation gives CASSARHGYEQYF. The chain has TRBV11-3 and TRBJ2-7; no reliable D call. Germline-derived CDR1 and CDR2 are SGHNT and YENEEA. This CDR3 has 13 residues. With 5 bases removed from V and 4 bases from J, the gap between germline ends came to 12 bases.

The genes are TRBV5-6 and TRBJ2-3; a weak D match, TRBD2 (5 bases). V dropped 7 bases and J dropped 2 bases, with 5 bases sitting between them. This CDR3 contains 11 residues. Germline CDR1 is SGHDT and CDR2 is YYEEEE. This CDR3 is CASGLTDTQYF. CDR3 DNA sequence: TGTGCCAGCGGACTCACAGATACGCAGTATTTT. The full variable domain, rest sourced from reference TRBV5-6 and TRBJ2-3, is DAGVTQSPTHLIKTRGQQVTLRCSPKSGHDTVSWYQQALGQGPQFIFQYYEEEERQRGNFPDRFSGHQFPNYSSELNVNALLLGDSALYLCASGLTDTQYFGPGTRLTVL.

This sequence joins TRBV4-2 and TRBJ2-7; no clear D gene. V lost 0 bases and J lost 3, with 6 bases in between. Germline V gives CDR1 LGHNA, CDR2 YNFKEQ. The CDR3 is made up of 13 amino acids. The CDR3 DNA reads TGTGCCAGCAGCCAAGAGGAGAACTACGAGCAGTACTTC. Translated: CASSQEENYEQYF.

This chain connects TRBV7-9 to TRBJ2-1, with TRBD2 matching over 8 bases. The CDR3 extends over 15 amino acids. Trimming at V came to 6 bases and at J to 2 bases, leaving 6 bases not matched to a gene. Germline CDR1 is SEHNR and CDR2 is FQNEAQ (reference sequence). CDR3 nucleotides: TGTGCCAGCAGTTATATAGCGGGGCCCTACAATGAGCAGTTCTTC. This encodes CASSYIAGPYNEQFF.

The chain carries TRBV15 and TRBJ2-3; 7 nucleotides agree with TRBD2. The CDR3 consists of 12 residues. J gave up 11 bases and V 6 bases, and 8 bases lay outside the gene matches. Germline assignment: CDR1 LNHNV and CDR2 YYDKDF (reference sequence). The CDR3 nucleotides read TGTGCCACCAGGATGGGACTACAACAGCAGTATTTT. It specifies CATRMGLQQQYF.

The rearrangement links TRBV6-6 to TRBJ2-3, with TRBD2 matching 12 bases. The CDR3 sequence is 16 residues long. After removal of 4 bases from V and 4 bases from J, the junction contained 6 bases not matched to a gene. Germline V gene data show CDR1 as MNHNY and CDR2 as SVGAGI (reference sequence). The CDR3 sequence: CASSSGLAGRPDTQYF. The CDR3, as DNA: TGTGCCAGCAGTTCCGGACTAGCGGGGAGGCCAGATACGCAGTATTTT.

The chain employs TRBV5-6 and TRBJ1-2, with 10 bases fitting TRBD1. Per germline, CDR1 SGHDT and CDR2 YYEEEE. The CDR3 covers 13 residues. The ends lost 5 bases at V and 8 bases at J; junction bases unmatched: 6. Here the CDR3 reads CASSFDRGLGYTF. The CDR3 bases are TGTGCCAGCAGTTTTGACAGGGGGCTGGGCTACACCTTC.

The chain recombines TRBV6-1 with TRBJ2-5; D might be TRBD1 (6 bases). V was pared by 7 bases and J by 3 bases, with 12 bases between. The CDR3 has 13 amino acids. Per the germline V gene, CDR1 is MNHNS and CDR2 is SASEGT. The CDR3 protein is CASKSQGEETQYF. The DNA for the CDR3 is TGTGCCAGCAAGTCACAGGGAGAAGAGACCCAGTACTTC.

This clone was observed a single time. The chain joins TRBV7-3 to TRBJ2-2, with D maybe TRBD1 (6 bases). The CDR3 length is 16 residues. Germline V gene lookup returns CDR1 SGHTA and CDR2 FQGTGA. V gave up 6 bases and J gave up 3 bases, with 17 bases separating them. The chain's CDR3 is CASSPSGTGYTGELFF. For the CDR3, the DNA is TGTGCCAGCAGTCCCTCGGGTACAGGGTACACCGGGGAGCTGTTTTTT. Full variable domain (remainder filled in from reference TRBV7-3 and TRBJ2-2): GAGVSQTPSNKVTEKGKYVELRCDPISGHTALYWYRQSLGQGPEFLIYFQGTGAADDSGLPNDRFFAVRPEGSVSTLKIQRTERGDSAVYLCASSPSGTGYTGELFFGEGSRLTVL.

The chain combines TRBV2 with TRBJ2-2; D might be TRBD1 (6 bases). Trimming cost V 7 bases and J 6 bases, with 15 bases left between them. Looked up from germline, CDR1 is SNHLY and CDR2 is FYNNEI. The CDR3 runs to 14 residues. This CDR3 reads CASNRGGTAGELFF. CDR3 sequence (DNA): TGTGCCAGCAACCGAGGGGGAACCGCCGGGGAGCTGTTTTTT.

The V and J genes are TRBV10-3 and TRBJ2-3, with 14 positions matching TRBD2. Germline V CDR1 and CDR2: ENHRY, SYGVKD. The CDR3 is 16 amino acids. J was trimmed by 3 bases and V by 2 bases; bases with no gene match: 1. CDR3 coding DNA: TGTGCCATCAGTGAGGGACTAGCGGGGGGAACAGATACGCAGTATTTT. Residues: CAISEGLAGGTDTQYF.

This chain joins TRBV19 and TRBJ2-3, with 9 bases identical to TRBD2. This CDR3 is built from 16 residues. V was pared by 7 bases and J by 3 bases, with 11 bases of the junction left unmatched. CDR1 is LNHDA, CDR2 SQIVND, per germline (reference sequence). This CDR3 is CASTPRGLAGTDTQYF. CDR3 nucleotide sequence: TGTGCCAGTACCCCCAGAGGCCTAGCGGGGACAGATACGCAGTATTTT.

The genes are TRBV19 and TRBJ2-5; tentative D call: TRBD1 (5 bases). The CDR3 loop spans 14 amino acids. Germline loops: CDR1 LNHDA, CDR2 SQIVND (reference sequence). Trimming took 6 bases from V and 0 from J, leaving 11 bases between them. CDR3 DNA sequence: TGTGCCAGTAGCGGACACAAAGACCAAGAGACCCAGTACTTC. It codes for CASSGHKDQETQYF.

This clone has only a few counts. The chain links TRBV13 to TRBJ1-1; no clear D gene. The CDR3 consists of 15 residues. V lost 0 bases, J lost 2 bases, and 10 bases lay in between. CDR1 and CDR2 (germline): PRHDT, FYEKMQ (reference sequence). CDR3 region: CASSLGPTGNTEAFF. The DNA of the CDR3 is TGTGCCAGCAGCTTAGGTCCCACGGGAAACACTGAAGCTTTCTTT.

The V and J genes are TRBV27 and TRBJ2-1, with D possibly being TRBD1 (8 bases). The CDR3 runs to 15 residues. Trimming pared 9 bases from V and 0 bases from J, leaving 15 bases between. The germline gives CDR1 MNHEY, CDR2 SMNVEV (reference sequence). This CDR3 reads CASNRGGYSYNEQFF. The CDR3 nucleotides are TGTGCCAGTAACAGGGGGGGGTACTCCTACAATGAGCAGTTCTTC.

The J gene is TRBJ1-4, the V gene TRBV5-8, with D possibly being TRBD1 (5 bases). This CDR3 has 15 amino acids. Trimming shortened V by 2 bases and J by 7 bases, and 15 bases separated the two germline ends. The V gene's germline CDR1 is SGHTS and CDR2 YDEGEE. CDR3 sequence reads: CASSFPGSGAEKLFF. CDR3 DNA: TGTGCCAGCAGCTTCCCAGGGTCAGGTGCTGAAAAACTGTTTTTT. Using reference TRBV5-8 and TRBJ1-4 for the parts outside the CDR3, the full variable domain is EAGVTQSPTHLIKTRGQQATLRCSPISGHTSVYWYQQALGLGLQFLLWYDEGEERNRGNFPPRFSGRQFPNYSSELNVNALELEDSALYLCASSFPGSGAEKLFFGSGTQLSVL.